This T cell receptor beta chain was captured in a study of yellow fever vaccine responses in identical twins (dated by TCRdb to 2017 to 2018). About the study as a whole: In identical twins, the study followed T cell clones that responded to the vaccine with precision. General conclusions and limits of the study: According to the authors, the vaccine-induced T cell response in identical twins seemed to be partly convergent and partly specific to each individual.

Points on this clonotype: Which antigen it targets is not known. No quality values exist for individual bases; no much larger clone is one base distant.

V trim: 0 bases; J trim: 8 bases; unmatched bases: 4. Counted from cysteine to phenylalanine, this CDR3 has 15 amino acids. Only the CDR3 region is kept as DNA, spanning 45 bases read in frame from base 1. In the germline V gene, CDR1 corresponds to KGHSH and CDR2 to LQKENI. The receptor library was made with RT-PCR. The instrument was an Illumina HiSeq 2500. Through fastp at Q25 and MiXCR, TCRdb rebuilt clones from the public reads, retaining in-frame beta chains. CDR3 protein sequences are deduplicated, and each keeps its most common genes and DNA. The sample table holds under 3,000 distinct CDR3 sequences, of which 8% to 9.5% were seen once. Under 5.5% of the sample belongs to the ten largest clones.

In this chain, TRBV18 is recombined with TRBJ1-6; 7 junctional bases match TRBD1. The sequences come from T cells from blood (PBMCs), unsorted or a sorted subset (not recorded which), collected 2 to 3 years after vaccination. The source of this sequence is a woman younger than 35 who received the yellow fever vaccine. Donor details come from another sample of the same person, matched by shared clones. At the DNA level, the sequence is TGTGCCAGCTCACCACCGACAGGGAGGCATTCACCCCTCCACTTT. This codes for CASSPPTGRHSPLHF.